Listed here are 2 T cell receptor beta chains from one sample, sequenced in a study of cytotoxic CD8 clonotypes in ibrutinib-treated CLL. Assay: immunoSEQ multiplex PCR; the TCRdb copy retains only in-frame clones and omits some. The table records some 200,000 clones, more than 70% of them present only once. The material sequenced was PBMCs, taken after 12 months of ibrutinib treatment. Receptor source: a human donor with chronic lymphocytic leukemia.

The V gene is TRBV11-1, the J gene TRBJ2-7; 9 bases agree with TRBD2. J was trimmed by 1 base and V by 5 bases; bases with no gene match: 6. Germline loops: CDR1 SGHAT, CDR2 FQDESV (reference sequence). CDR3 length: 15 residues. The CDR3 DNA follows: TGTGCCAGCAGCCCGGGACTAGCTGAATCCTACGAGCAGTACTTC. Protein: CASSPGLAESYEQYF.

This clone has only one observation. This sequence joins TRBV7-8 and TRBJ1-3, with 8 bases aligning to TRBD1. This CDR3 spans 16 amino acids. J lost 0 bases, V lost 2 bases, and 3 bases had no gene match. The germline CDR1 and CDR2 sequences are SGHVS and FQNEAQ. Here the CDR3 reads CASSLQGAYSGNTIYF. CDR3 nucleotide sequence: TGTGCCAGCAGCTTACAGGGGGCTTACTCTGGAAACACCATATATTTT.